This T cell receptor (beta chain) emerged from a study of CD8+ T cells in alopecia areata. About the study: Patients took tofacitinib for 6 to 18 months, followed by 6 drug-free months.

The authors extracted RNA and reverse transcribed it into cDNA as the sequencing template. Measured with immunoSEQ multiplex PCR; TCRdb has only the in-frame clones, and not every one. This table holds under 250,000 clones, around 62% found once. Deletions cut 0 bases from V and 3 bases from J, with 13 bases between. CDR1 and CDR2 from the germline V gene are SGHRS and YFSETQ. The CDR3 is made up of 16 amino acids. Whole-study findings and limits: Scalp specimens additionally yield sequences from normal skin's resident alphabeta T cells. Patients shared TCRs less clearly than mice did, possibly for HLA-related reasons. Clonality exceeded that of normal scalp in lesional scalp, most notably in alopecia totalis/universalis.

To note about this clone: Its specificity is unknown.

This rearrangement joins TRBV5-1 to TRBJ2-1, with D perhaps matching TRBD1 (6 bases). The material was CD4+ T cells sorted from blood, obtained at week 0. The receptor was derived from a human donor with alopecia areata. The CDR3 coding sequence is TGCGCCAGCAGCTTGGCTGGGGGCTTGGTCTACAATGAGCAGTTCTTC. This translates into CASSLAGGLVYNEQFF.